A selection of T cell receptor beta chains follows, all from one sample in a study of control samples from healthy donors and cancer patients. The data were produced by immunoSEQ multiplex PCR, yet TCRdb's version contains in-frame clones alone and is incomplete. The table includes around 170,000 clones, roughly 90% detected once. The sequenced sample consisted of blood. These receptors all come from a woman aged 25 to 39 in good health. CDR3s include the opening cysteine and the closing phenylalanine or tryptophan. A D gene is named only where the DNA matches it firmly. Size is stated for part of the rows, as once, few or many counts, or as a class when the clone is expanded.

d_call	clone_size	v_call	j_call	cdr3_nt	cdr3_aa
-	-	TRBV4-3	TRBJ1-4	TGCGCCAGCAGCCAATCCCCGGTGGGCTTGGGAAAACTGTTTTTT	CASSQSPVGLGKLFF
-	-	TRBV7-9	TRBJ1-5	TGTGCCAGCAGCTTCGGGGGGCCTGGCAATCAGCCCCAGCATTTT	CASSFGGPGNQPQHF
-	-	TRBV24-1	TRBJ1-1	TGTGCCACCAGTCGAGGACAGAACACTGAAGCTTTCTTT	CATSRGQNTEAFF
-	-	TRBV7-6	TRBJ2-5	TGTGCCAGCAGCTTAGGTTTGGCAGGAGCAGTAGAGACCCAGTACTTC	CASSLGLAGAVETQYF
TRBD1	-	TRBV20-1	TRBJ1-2	TGCAGTGCTAGTTTAGGGAACAGGGGGCATCTTGGCTACACCTTC	CSASLGNRGHLGYTF
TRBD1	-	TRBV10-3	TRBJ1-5	TGTGCCATCGCCGACAGGGACCTATATCAGCCCCAGCATTTT	CAIADRDLYQPQHF
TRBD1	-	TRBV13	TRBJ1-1	TGTGCCAGCAGCTCTCACAGGGGAAGGAACACTGAAGCTTTCTTT	CASSSHRGRNTEAFF
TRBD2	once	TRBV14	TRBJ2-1	TGTGCCAGCAGCCAAGGGGGAGGGTTATCCTACAATGAGCAGTTCTTC	CASSQGGGLSYNEQFF
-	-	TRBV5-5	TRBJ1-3	TGTGCCAGCAGCTTCCGACTTAGCTCTGGAAACACCATATATTTT	CASSFRLSSGNTIYF
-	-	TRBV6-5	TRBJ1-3	TGTGCCAGCGGGAGGGGTGACACCATATATTTT	CASGRGDTIYF
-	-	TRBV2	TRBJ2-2	TGTGCCAGCAGTGAAAGCCTAGATTATAGCACCGGGGAGCTGTTTTTT	CASSESLDYSTGELFF
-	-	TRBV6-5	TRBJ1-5	TGTGCCAGCAGTTACCCAGAGGGACCCCCGTATTTT	CASSYPEGPPYF
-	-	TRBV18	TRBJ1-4	TGTGCCAGCTCACTTCAAAGCGATGAAAAACTGTTTTTT	CASSLQSDEKLFF
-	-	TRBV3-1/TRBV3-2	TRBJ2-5	TGTGCCAGCAGCCCGTCTCAGGGGAGAGGTCGAGAGACCCAGTACTTC	CASSPSQGRGRETQYF
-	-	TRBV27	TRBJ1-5	TGTGCCAGCAGTTTAGGTCAGGGGAATCAGCCCCAGCATTTT	CASSLGQGNQPQHF
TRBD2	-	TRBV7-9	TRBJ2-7	TGTGCCAGCAGCCCACTAGCGGGAGGGACCTACGAGCAGTACTTC	CASSPLAGGTYEQYF
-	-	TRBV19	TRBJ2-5	TGTGCCAGTAGTATGAGAGAGACCCAGTACTTC	CASSMRETQYF
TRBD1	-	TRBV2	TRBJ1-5	TGTGCCGGGGGCAGGGGGATGGATCAGCCCCAGCATTTT	CAGGRGMDQPQHF
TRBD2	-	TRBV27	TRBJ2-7	TGTGCCAGCCACCTAGCGGGATCCCTCGAGCAGTACTTC	CASHLAGSLEQYF
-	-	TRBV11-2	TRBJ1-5	TGTGCCAGCAGCTTAGCCGGGGGAACGCAGCCCCAGCATTTT	CASSLAGGTQPQHF
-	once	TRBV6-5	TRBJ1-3	TGTGCCAGCATAATGGACGAGGGCTCTGGAAACACCATATATTTT	CASIMDEGSGNTIYF
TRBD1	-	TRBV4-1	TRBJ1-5	TGCGCCAGCAGCCGGACAGGGGAGATTAGCAATCAGCCCCAGCATTTT	CASSRTGEISNQPQHF
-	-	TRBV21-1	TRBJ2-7	TGTGCCGAACACTTGCTAGCGGGAAACTCTTACGAGCAGTACTTC	CAEHLLAGNSYEQYF
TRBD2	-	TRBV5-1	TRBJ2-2	TGCGCCAGCAGCTTAGGGACTAGCGTATGGACCGGGGAGCTGTTTTTT	CASSLGTSVWTGELFF
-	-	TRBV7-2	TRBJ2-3	TGTGCCAGCAGCTTAGGGGGAACGAGGGGGAGAGCTAGCACAGATACGCAGTATTTT	CASSLGGTRGRASTDTQYF
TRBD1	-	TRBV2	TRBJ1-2	TGTGCCAGCTTCCGCCTCCGACAGGGTAGGAACTATGGCTACACCTTC	CASFRLRQGRNYGYTF
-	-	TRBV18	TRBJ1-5	TGTGCCAGCTCACCATTGGGGCAGGAGAATCAGCCCCAGCATTTT	CASSPLGQENQPQHF
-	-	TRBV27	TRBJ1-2	TGTGCCAGCAGCCGTGGGACAAGTCCTATTAACTATGGCTACACCTTC	CASSRGTSPINYGYTF
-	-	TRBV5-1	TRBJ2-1	TGCGCCAGCAGCCATCGCAATGAGCAGTTCTTC	CASSHRNEQFF